The 23 T cell receptor beta chains in this list originate from one sample, sequenced in a study of OX40 agonist ivuxolimab in advanced cancers. Only in-frame clones appear in the TCRdb table, and some are missing; sequencing was by immunoSEQ multiplex PCR. The sample has about 68,000 clones, around nine tenths seen once. Material: CD4+ or CD8+ T cells sorted from blood, obtained in a trial of the OX40 agonist ivuxolimab. These receptors were obtained from an adult with an advanced solid tumor such as melanoma, head and neck, liver or kidney cancer.

The chain is built from TRBV5-8 and TRBJ2-1, with D possibly being TRBD1 (6 bases). The length of the CDR3 is 12 residues. Trimming pared 2 bases from V and 12 bases from J, leaving 12 bases between. CDR1 and CDR2 from the germline V gene are SGHTS and YDEGEE. CDR3 sequence: CASSFQTGGQFF. The DNA of the CDR3 is TGTGCCAGCAGCTTCCAGACAGGAGGGCAGTTCTTC.

The chain is built from TRBV15 and TRBJ2-3; 7 nucleotides align to TRBD2. The germline V gene has CDR1 LNHNV and CDR2 YYDKDF (reference sequence). This CDR3 has 19 amino acids. V dropped 0 bases and J dropped 0; count of bases not matched to a gene: 12. This chain's CDR3 is CATSREIAGVLYSTDTQYF. CDR3 sequence (DNA): TGTGCCACCAGCAGAGAGATTGCGGGAGTTCTTTATAGCACAGATACGCAGTATTTT.

This clone has a single count. The chain combines TRBV5-6 with TRBJ2-5; 9 bases fit TRBD2. The CDR3 covers 13 residues. Germline loops: CDR1 SGHDT, CDR2 YYEEEE. V trimming: 4 bases; J trimming: 10 bases; junction bases outside the gene matches: 8. CDR3 in DNA: TGTGCCAGCAGCGTCGGGACTAGCAATATCCAGTACTTC. Amino acids: CASSVGTSNIQYF.

The chain employs TRBV18 and TRBJ1-5; TRBD1 matches at 8 bases. The CDR3 is made up of 14 amino acids. Germline assignment: CDR1 KGHSH and CDR2 LQKENI. Trimming cost V 5 bases and J 6 bases; bases outside gene matches: 6. CDR3 protein: CASSMDRVIQPQHF. CDR3 in DNA: TGTGCCAGCTCAATGGACAGGGTAATTCAGCCCCAGCATTTT.

The V call is TRBV5-1, the J call TRBJ2-2; the D gene could be TRBD1 or TRBD2 (5 bases each). The V gene lost 4 bases and the J gene lost 4 bases, with 11 bases spanning the gap. Germline values: CDR1 SGHRS, CDR2 YFSETQ. The CDR3 contains 14 residues. This chain's CDR3 is CASSEGSGTGELFF. CDR3 bases: TGCGCCAGCAGCGAGGGGTCGGGCACCGGGGAGCTGTTTTTT.

V gene TRBV10-3 combines with J gene TRBJ2-2; D may be TRBD2 (6 bases). Trimming pared 9 bases from V and 4 bases from J, leaving 12 bases between. Germline values: CDR1 ENHRY, CDR2 SYGVKD. This CDR3 comprises 13 residues. The DNA of the CDR3 is TGTGCCATTAGGGACTTACCCACCGGGGAGCTGTTTTTT. It translates to CAIRDLPTGELFF.

The chain carries TRBV7-3 and TRBJ2-7; 8 nucleotides match TRBD1. CDR1 is SGHTA and CDR2 is FQGTGA in the germline V gene. With 5 bases clipped from V and 4 bases from J, the junction kept 4 bases outside the gene matches. This CDR3 spans 13 amino acids. This CDR3 reads CASSQGARYEQYF. The CDR3 nucleotides are TGTGCCAGCAGCCAGGGGGCGCGGTACGAGCAGTACTTC. Drawing the rest from reference TRBV7-3 and TRBJ2-7, the complete variable domain is GAGVSQTPSNKVTEKGKYVELRCDPISGHTALYWYRQSLGQGPEFLIYFQGTGAADDSGLPNDRFFAVRPEGSVSTLKIQRTERGDSAVYLCASSQGARYEQYFGPGTRLTVT.

This chain uses TRBV7-2 with TRBJ1-2, with TRBD1 matching over 7 bases. The CDR3 is 13 residues long. Germline assignment: CDR1 SGHTA and CDR2 FQGNSA. The ends lost 5 bases at V and 8 bases at J; junction bases unmatched: 8. CDR3 sequence: CASSQDRVGGYTF. The CDR3 coding sequence is TGTGCCAGCAGCCAAGACAGGGTCGGAGGCTACACCTTC.

This clone has a single count. This chain joins TRBV5-7 and TRBJ2-2, with TRBD2 as a possible D gene (6 bases). TRBV5-7 has ORF status, its function being uncertain. The CDR3 is 17 residues long. V lost 6 bases and J 7 bases, leaving 25 bases between the germline ends. The DNA of the CDR3 is TGTGCCAGCAATACGCCGGGTGGGACTCCTCTCCGCGGGGAGCTGTTTTTT. Its translation: CASNTPGGTPLRGELFF.

The chain links TRBV7-8 to TRBJ2-2; D not resolved. Trimming pared 3 bases from V and 6 bases from J, leaving 8 bases between. From germline, CDR1 is SGHVS and CDR2 FQNEAQ. The CDR3 covers 13 residues. The CDR3 coding sequence is TGTGCCAGCAGCTTGACGTTAGCCGGGGAGCTGTTTTTT. Translating it yields CASSLTLAGELFF. Using reference TRBV7-8 and TRBJ2-2 for the parts outside the CDR3, the full variable domain is GAGVSQSPRYKVAKRGQDVALRCDPISGHVSLFWYQQALGQGPEFLTYFQNEAQLDKSGLPSDRFFAERPEGSVSTLKIQRTQQEDSAVYLCASSLTLAGELFFGEGSRLTVL.

This chain connects TRBV27 to TRBJ1-2; TRBD1 is a possible D gene (6 bases). The CDR3 length is 14 residues. Germline values: CDR1 MNHEY, CDR2 SMNVEV (reference sequence). Trimming stripped 3 bases from V and 5 bases from J, with 13 bases between. As DNA, the CDR3 is TGTGCCAGCAGTTTGGCGGGGGCGCGGTATGGCTACACCTTC. Translation gives CASSLAGARYGYTF.

V gene TRBV28 combines with J gene TRBJ2-2; 10 bases match TRBD2. V shed 5 bases, J shed 1 base, and the junction held 10 bases outside the gene matches. Germline CDR1 MDHEN, CDR2 SYDVKM. The CDR3 is 18 amino acids. The CDR3 sequence is CASSDLVTSGRNTGELFF. CDR3 nucleotides: TGTGCCAGCAGTGACCTCGTGACTAGCGGGCGGAACACCGGGGAGCTGTTTTTT.

This clone appeared once. V is TRBV9 and J is TRBJ1-2; D gene unclear. V shed 3 bases and J shed 2 bases, with 8 bases lying between them. The CDR3 loop spans 13 amino acids. From germline, CDR1 is SGDLS and CDR2 YYNGEE. The CDR3 DNA is TGTGCCAGCAGCGCGGACCTCAACTATGGCTACACCTTC. Encoded protein: CASSADLNYGYTF.

V usage is TRBV7-8 and J usage is TRBJ2-5; 9 bases are a match to TRBD1. The V gene's germline CDR1 is SGHVS and CDR2 FQNEAQ. The CDR3 sequence is 14 residues long. After removal of 3 bases from V and 5 bases from J, the junction contained 4 bases not matched to a gene. DNA of the CDR3: TGTGCCAGCAGCTTGAACAGGGGGCGGGAGACCCAGTACTTC. This encodes CASSLNRGRETQYF.

This chain links TRBV19 with TRBJ2-7, with 11 bases that match TRBD2. V gave up 7 bases and J gave up 7 bases; unmatched junction bases: 9. The germline CDR1 and CDR2 sequences are LNHDA and SQIVND (reference sequence). The CDR3 has 14 residues. The CDR3 here is CASKETSGTGEQYF. CDR3 nucleotide sequence: TGTGCCAGTAAGGAGACTAGCGGGACGGGAGAGCAGTACTTC.

The chain carries TRBV15 and TRBJ2-3; D is unclear. The CDR3 is 13 amino acids. Germline V CDR1 and CDR2: LNHNV, YYDKDF (reference sequence). V was trimmed by 2 bases and J by 4 bases, leaving 7 bases between them. CDR3 nucleotides: TGTGCCACCAGCAGAAGGGATCCAGATACGCAGTATTTT. Translated: CATSRRDPDTQYF.

This clone was detected once. The CDR3 here is CASSPQDTFTDTQYF. CDR3 DNA sequence: TGTGCCAGCTCACCACAGGACACGTTCACAGATACGCAGTATTTT. The V and J genes are TRBV18 and TRBJ2-3, with D possibly matching TRBD1 (5 bases). From germline, CDR1 is KGHSH and CDR2 LQKENI. This CDR3 is built from 15 residues. V shed 1 base and J shed 2 bases, with 10 bases lying between them.

The chain has TRBV11-2 and TRBJ2-5; TRBD1 agrees at 9 bases. V shed 3 bases, J shed 1 base, and the junction held 6 bases outside the gene matches. Germline-derived CDR1 and CDR2 are SGHAT and FQNNGV. The length of the CDR3 is 16 residues. The CDR3: CASSLGYRGRQETQYF. CDR3 coding DNA: TGTGCCAGCAGCTTGGGGTACAGGGGGCGCCAAGAGACCCAGTACTTC. Combining the CDR3 with reference TRBV11-2 and TRBJ2-5 gives the whole variable domain EAGVAQSPRYKIIEKRQSVAFWCNPISGHATLYWYQQILGQGPKLLIQFQNNGVVDDSQLPKDRFSAERLKGVDSTLKIQPAKLEDSAVYLCASSLGYRGRQETQYFGPGTRLLVL.

CDR3 DNA sequence: TGTGCCAGCAGTGAGAACGGGGAGCAGTTCTTC. It is translated as CASSENGEQFF. V usage is TRBV6-1 and J usage is TRBJ2-1; no reliable D call. Germline CDR1 is MNHNS and CDR2 is SASEGT. V lost 3 bases and J lost 10, with 7 bases in between. The CDR3 length is 11 residues.

This chain links TRBV30 with TRBJ1-5; D unresolved. V was cut by 0 bases and J by 2 bases, with 5 bases left in between. Germline assignment: CDR1 GTSNPN and CDR2 SVGIG (reference sequence). The CDR3 runs 13 residues. The CDR3 reads CAWSVAGNQPQHF. The CDR3 DNA reads TGTGCCTGGAGTGTCGCCGGCAATCAGCCCCAGCATTTT.

In nucleotides, the CDR3 is TGTGCCAGCAGCCCAAGTGCGGGACAGAATCAGCCCCAGCATTTT. This codes for CASSPSAGQNQPQHF. The rearrangement uses TRBV7-6 and TRBJ1-5; the match to TRBD1 covers 7 bases. The CDR3 is 15 residues long. Germline-derived CDR1 and CDR2 are SGHVS and FNYEAQ. Trimming took 5 bases from V and 4 from J; bases not matched to a gene: 8.

This clone was seen a handful of times. The chain employs TRBV19 and TRBJ1-1; D possibly corresponds to TRBD1 (6 bases). V was trimmed by 7 bases and J by 7 bases, leaving 19 bases between them. The CDR3 loop spans 14 amino acids. Germline CDR1 reads LNHDA; CDR2 reads SQIVND (reference sequence). This CDR3 reads CASTGRDISLEAFF. Written as DNA, the CDR3 is TGTGCCAGTACAGGCAGGGACATCTCCCTTGAAGCTTTCTTT.

V usage is TRBV11-2 and J usage is TRBJ2-5; D unclear. V was shortened by 6 bases and J by 0 bases, with 8 bases between the two germline ends. The CDR3 runs to 13 residues. CDR1 is SGHAT, CDR2 FQNNGV, per germline. CDR3 sequence (DNA): TGTGCCAGCAGTAGAGACAACCAAGAGACCCAGTACTTC. Translation gives CASSRDNQETQYF.